Each of the 9 T cell receptor beta chains below was sequenced from the same sample in a study of pediatric ulcerative colitis (dated by TCRdb to the late 2010s). Receptor libraries were prepared by the immunoSEQ multiplex PCR assay. The table comes from immuneACCESS by way of TCRdb, which keeps in-frame sequences with V and J called. Part of the clones is missing from these tables; in studies checked, under half for an unresolved V gene and the rest for unknown reasons. Present in this sample are about 36,000 clones, over 65% of which were seen just once. The ten largest clones represent 23% of the sample. Sequenced input: blood. These receptors were obtained from a girl aged 5 to 17 with moderate ulcerative colitis.

This chain links TRBV9 with TRBJ1-2; D ambiguous. Germline V gene sequence: CDR1 SGDLS, CDR2 YYNGEE. The CDR3 totals 13 residues. V gave up 0 bases and J gave up 5 bases, with 8 bases separating them. The CDR3 DNA is TGTGCCAGCAGCGTAGACGGGTCTTATGGCTACACCTTC. It specifies CASSVDGSYGYTF.

The chain recombines TRBV18 with TRBJ2-5; no clear D. From germline, CDR1 is KGHSH and CDR2 LQKENI. The ends were cut back, 2 bases at V and 5 bases at J, with 15 bases in the middle. The CDR3 loop spans 15 amino acids. CDR3 region: CASSPRLGIGETQYF. Written as DNA, the CDR3 is TGTGCCAGCTCACCAAGATTGGGAATCGGCGAGACCCAGTACTTC.

The chain is built from TRBV28 and TRBJ2-7, with TRBD2 identical over 13 bases. Germline CDR1 and CDR2: MDHEN and SYDVKM. This CDR3 has 15 residues. The V gene end was trimmed by 6 bases and the J gene end by 6 bases; junction bases not matched to a gene: 8. The DNA for the CDR3 is TGTGCCAGCAGCCCTTTTACTAGCGGGAGGGGCGAGCAGTACTTC. Protein product: CASSPFTSGRGEQYF.

The chain has TRBV7-9 and TRBJ2-7, with D maybe TRBD1 (5 bases). Germline loops: CDR1 SEHNR, CDR2 FQNEAQ (reference sequence). Trimming took 5 bases from V and 6 from J, leaving 17 bases between them. This CDR3 spans 14 amino acids. This CDR3 is CASSEKKGISEQYF. CDR3 DNA: TGTGCCAGCAGCGAAAAGAAGGGGATTAGCGAGCAGTACTTC. Combining the CDR3 with reference TRBV7-9 and TRBJ2-7 gives the whole variable domain DTGVSQNPRHKITKRGQNVTFRCDPISEHNRLYWYRQTLGQGPEFLTYFQNEAQLEKSRLLSDRFSAERPKGSFSTLEIQRTEQGDSAMYLCASSEKKGISEQYFGPGTRLTVT.

The chain joins TRBV9 to TRBJ2-2; 9 bases map to TRBD2. The CDR3 spans 15 residues. Germline V gives CDR1 SGDLS, CDR2 YYNGEE. J was trimmed by 7 bases and V by 2 bases; bases with no gene match: 6. The CDR3 nucleotides are TGTGCCAGCAGCGTGGGACTAGCAAGAGACGGGGAGCTGTTTTTT. This translates into CASSVGLARDGELFF.

This clone has a single count. V is TRBV21-1 and J is TRBJ2-1; the DNA was not used to check the table's D call, TRBD2. TRBV21-1 counts as a pseudogene. This CDR3 spans 18 amino acids. The CDR3 sequence: CASSKAAGSEKVHNEQFF. As DNA, the CDR3 is TGTGCCAGCAGCAAAGCTGCCGGGAGCGAGAAGGTGCACAATGAGCAGTTCTTC.

This clone has just a few counts. CDR3 sequence (DNA): TGTGCCAGCTCACGAGCGACAGGGTATCGTGAAAAACTGTTTTTT. This codes for CASSRATGYREKLFF. The J gene is TRBJ1-4, the V gene TRBV18, with 7 positions matching TRBD1. Looked up from germline, CDR1 is KGHSH and CDR2 is LQKENI. Trimming cost V 4 bases and J 7 bases; bases outside gene matches: 9. The CDR3 consists of 15 residues.

In its sample, this clone was seen a few times. The chain joins TRBV2 to TRBJ1-5, with a possible D match to TRBD1 (5 bases). The V gene's germline CDR1 is SNHLY and CDR2 FYNNEI. V lost 4 bases to trimming and J lost 5 bases, with 15 bases between them. The CDR3 is 15 amino acids. The CDR3 loop reads CASSGETASYQPQHF. In nucleotides, the CDR3 is TGTGCCAGCAGTGGAGAGACAGCCTCCTATCAGCCCCAGCATTTT.

The chain combines TRBV10-3 with TRBJ1-1, with TRBD1 matching over 8 bases. The V gene's germline CDR1 is ENHRY and CDR2 SYGVKD. J gave up 5 bases and V 6 bases, and 11 bases lay outside the gene matches. The CDR3 consists of 15 residues. The CDR3: CAIRTGTGQGTEAFF. In DNA form, the CDR3 reads TGTGCCATCAGGACCGGGACAGGTCAAGGGACTGAAGCTTTCTTT.